These 10 T cell receptor beta chains share one sample of origin, sequenced in a study of early T cells in non-severe SARS-CoV-2 infection. A single record per CDR3 protein comes from TCRdb applying MiXCR to the 5' RACE reads. The profile shows about 64,000 distinct CDR3 sequences, around 13% of them singletons. The sequenced sample consisted of whole blood. Receptor source: an adult who was a healthcare worker with PCR-confirmed SARS-CoV-2 infection or an uninfected control (not recorded which).

The J gene is TRBJ2-7, the V gene TRBV29-1, with a tentative D call TRBD2 (5 bases). The CDR3 spans 12 residues. V was shortened by 3 bases and J by 0 bases, with 6 bases between the two germline ends. CDR1 and CDR2 from the germline V gene are SQVTM and ANQGSEA. Here the CDR3 DNA reads TGCAGCGTTGACGGGGACTCCTACGAGCAGTACTTC. It translates to CSVDGDSYEQYF.

The chain joins TRBV10-3 to TRBJ2-3; TRBD1 might be the D (6 bases). The CDR3 is made up of 10 amino acids. The germline V gene has CDR1 ENHRY and CDR2 SYGVKD. V lost 11 bases and J lost 6, with 9 bases in between. This chain's CDR3 is CASQGDTQYF. DNA of the CDR3: TGTGCCTCACAGGGCGATACGCAGTATTTT.

The table lists this clonotype with a few counts. In DNA form, the CDR3 reads TGTGCCAGCAGCTTAGACTGGGGACAGGGGGCTTTTGAGCAGTTCTTC. Its protein is CASSLDWGQGAFEQFF. The chain combines TRBV7-6 with TRBJ2-1, with 12 bases identical to TRBD1. Germline assignment: CDR1 SGHVS and CDR2 FNYEAQ. CDR3 length: 16 residues. With V trimmed by 1 base and J by 9 bases, 7 bases remained unmatched.

In its sample, this clonotype was seen a few times. V and J are TRBV12-3 or TRBV12-4 and TRBJ2-3; 8 bases agree with TRBD2. There are 17 residues in the CDR3. J lost 0 bases, V lost 2 bases, and 7 bases had no gene match. The CDR3 bases are TGTGCCAGCAGTTTAAGGTTAGCGGGGACTAGCACAGATACGCAGTATTTT. As protein: CASSLRLAGTSTDTQYF.

This rearrangement joins TRBV10-2 to TRBJ2-7; perhaps TRBD1 as D (5 bases). The germline gives CDR1 WSHSY, CDR2 SAAADI. Trimming shortened V by 6 bases and J by 4 bases, and 10 bases separated the two germline ends. The CDR3 sequence is 12 residues long. CDR3 in amino acids: CASSKTGYEQYF. The CDR3 region has the DNA TGCGCCAGCAGCAAAACAGGTTACGAGCAGTACTTC.

This clonotype was counted at least ten times. The V call is TRBV19, the J call TRBJ1-2, with a tentative D call TRBD1 (6 bases). Trimming pared 4 bases from V and 7 bases from J, leaving 19 bases between. CDR3 length: 15 residues. CDR1 and CDR2 (germline): LNHDA, SQIVND (reference sequence). DNA of the CDR3: TGTGCCAGTAGTAACCACGCCGCAGGGGAGATTGGCTACACCTTC. It is translated as CASSNHAAGEIGYTF.

A few counts support this clonotype. The genes are TRBV27 and TRBJ2-7, with unresolved D. Germline CDR1 reads MNHEY; CDR2 reads SMNVEV (reference sequence). The CDR3 consists of 12 residues. The ends were cut back, 10 bases at V and 5 bases at J, with 15 bases in the middle. CDR3 protein: CATEDGYNEQYF. Written as DNA, the CDR3 is TGTGCCACCGAGGACGGGTATAACGAGCAGTACTTC.

The genes are TRBV6-2 or TRBV6-3 and TRBJ1-2; maybe TRBD1 (5 bases). CDR1 is MNHEY and CDR2 is SVGEGT in the germline V gene. The V end was cut by 0 bases, the J end by 6 bases, with 11 bases between. The CDR3 is 14 residues long. This CDR3 reads CASSYSRGVNGYTF. In DNA form, the CDR3 reads TGTGCCAGCAGTTACTCGAGGGGAGTGAATGGCTACACCTTC.

The V call is TRBV12-3 or TRBV12-4, the J call TRBJ2-3, with 9 bases that match TRBD1. This CDR3 region has 16 residues. V trimming: 6 bases; J trimming: 2 bases; junction bases outside the gene matches: 9. CDR3 in amino acids: CASSLPRTGDTDTQYF. The CDR3 region has the DNA TGTGCCAGCAGCCTCCCTCGGACAGGGGACACAGATACGCAGTATTTT.

The CDR3 here is CAIRSVGYEQYF. The CDR3 DNA follows: TGTGCCATCAGAAGTGTAGGGTACGAGCAGTACTTC. The genes are TRBV10-3 and TRBJ2-7; D ambiguous. Trimming left V 6 bases short and J 4 bases short, with 10 bases between. This CDR3 contains 12 residues. Germline CDR1 reads ENHRY; CDR2 reads SYGVKD.